These 20 T cell receptor beta chains were sequenced from one sample in a study of blood T cells in healthy people across ages. Through a sample-barcoded 5' primer and a J-beta primer mix, a second PCR was run for 7 to 11 cycles. A single record per CDR3 protein comes from TCRdb applying MiXCR to the 5' RACE reads. The data show some 1.6 million distinct CDR3 sequences, with around 35% seen just once and roughly 10% held by the top ten. Material: blood. The origin of the receptors is a woman aged 30 to 39 in good health.

This clonotype was seen many times. V is TRBV7-3 and J is TRBJ2-3, with a tentative D call TRBD2 (5 bases). Trimming removed 1 base from V and 2 bases from J, with 7 bases in between. From germline, CDR1 is SGHTA and CDR2 FQGTGA. This CDR3 comprises 14 residues. CDR3 DNA: TGTGCCAGCAGCTTAATCGGGATCACAGATACGCAGTATTTT. Amino acids: CASSLIGITDTQYF.

This chain connects TRBV4-2 to TRBJ2-5; 15 bases line up with TRBD2. CDR3 size: 18 residues. Trimming at V came to 2 bases and at J to 2 bases, leaving 6 bases not matched to a gene. Germline V gene lookup returns CDR1 LGHNA and CDR2 YNFKEQ. The DNA for the CDR3 is TGTGCCAGCAGCCAACCCCCCGGACTAGCGGGGGGGCAAGAGACCCAGTACTTC. Its protein is CASSQPPGLAGGQETQYF.

This clonotype has more than one count but fewer than ten. The chain couples TRBV11-2 to TRBJ2-1; 12 positions match TRBD2. With V trimmed by 4 bases and J by 4 bases, 8 bases remained unmatched. The CDR3 runs 17 residues. Germline loops: CDR1 SGHAT, CDR2 FQNNGV. The CDR3 DNA reads TGTGCCAGCAGCTCGGGACTAGCGGGTTATGGTTACAATGAGCAGTTCTTC. It is translated as CASSSGLAGYGYNEQFF.

The rearrangement uses TRBV7-9 and TRBJ1-3; D is unresolved. The CDR3 length is 15 residues. Germline-derived CDR1 and CDR2 are SEHNR and FQNEAQ (reference sequence). With 7 bases removed from V and 0 bases from J, the gap between germline ends came to 13 bases. DNA for the CDR3: TGTGCCAGCACCTACGGGCGAAACTCTGGAAACACCATATATTTT. It is translated as CASTYGRNSGNTIYF.

In this sample, this clonotype turned up once. At one boundary the junction diverges from the germline segment, which might be a read error. The J gene is TRBJ2-1, the V gene TRBV6-4; 8 positions match TRBD2. This CDR3 comprises 16 residues. The germline V gene has CDR1 MRHNA and CDR2 SNTAGT. The CDR3 bases are TGTGCCAGCAGCGACTCGCCGGGACTAGGGGGCAATGAGCAGTTCTTC. It is translated as CASSDSPGLGGNEQFF.

A remark on this clonotype: This clone may be a read error of a much larger clone one base away. This chain uses TRBV20-1 with TRBJ2-3, with 8 bases aligning to TRBD2. The germline gives CDR1 DFQATT, CDR2 SNEGSKA (reference sequence). This CDR3 region has 13 residues. V shed 6 bases and J 3 bases; nucleotides not matched to a gene: 5. CDR3 loop: CSARLATTDTQYF. DNA for the CDR3: TGCAGTGCAAGACTAGCGACTACAGATACGCAGTATTTT.

Concerning this clonotype itself: This may come from a read error, since a much larger clone is one base off. V usage is TRBV4-1 and J usage is TRBJ1-5, with D possibly being TRBD1 (6 bases). The germline V gene has CDR1 MGHRA and CDR2 YSYEKL. The CDR3 has 14 amino acids. The chain's CDR3 is CAGSQQGRNQPQHF. CDR3 in DNA: TGCGCCGGCAGCCAACAGGGTCGGAATCAGCCCCAGCATTTT.

This clonotype was detected a few times. For the CDR3, the DNA is TGCGCCAGCAGCTGGTCCCCTCGGGACAATCCCTACGAGCAGTACTTC. Translated: CASSWSPRDNPYEQYF. The chain is built from TRBV5-1 and TRBJ2-7, with D perhaps matching TRBD1 (6 bases). V was clipped by 3 bases and J by 2 bases, with 18 bases between them. Germline V gene data show CDR1 as SGHRS and CDR2 as YFSETQ. This CDR3 region has 16 residues.

This clonotype was recorded a few times. The J gene is TRBJ2-3, the V gene TRBV28; 10 bases are a match to TRBD2. The junction had 12 bases not matched to a gene; V was cut back by 8 bases and J by 4 bases. CDR1 MDHEN and CDR2 SYDVKM come from the germline V gene. CDR3 length equals 16 residues. CDR3 nucleotides: TGTGCCAGCGATGTGCGTGGGACTAGCGTTGCAGATACGCAGTATTTT. Amino acids: CASDVRGTSVADTQYF. Using reference TRBV28 and TRBJ2-3 for the parts outside the CDR3, the full variable domain is DVKVTQSSRYLVKRTGEKVFLECVQDMDHENMFWYRQDPGLGLRLIYFSYDVKMKEKGDIPEGYSVSREKKERFSLILESASTNQTSMYLCASDVRGTSVADTQYFGPGTRLTVL.

This clonotype was seen a few times. This chain joins TRBV9 and TRBJ2-5; 7 bases line up with TRBD2. Losses at the gene ends were 4 bases for V and 2 bases for J; bases not matched to a gene: 5. CDR1 SGDLS and CDR2 YYNGEE come from the germline V gene. This CDR3 has 14 amino acids. The CDR3 sequence: CASSPGLVQETQYF. DNA for the CDR3: TGTGCCAGCAGCCCCGGACTAGTTCAAGAGACCCAGTACTTC. The full variable domain, its missing parts supplied by reference TRBV9 and TRBJ2-5, is DSGVTQTPKHLITATGQRVTLRCSPRSGDLSVYWYQQSLDQGLQFLIQYYNGEERAKGNILERFSAQQFPDLHSELNLSSLELGDSALYFCASSPGLVQETQYFGPGTRLLVL.

This sequence joins TRBV15 and TRBJ2-3; D not resolved. Germline V CDR1 and CDR2: LNHNV, YYDKDF (reference sequence). The CDR3 is made up of 15 amino acids. Trimming removed 2 bases from V and 6 bases from J, with 15 bases in between. The CDR3 spells CATSRTGHTVDTQYF. The CDR3, as DNA: TGTGCCACCAGCAGAACCGGGCACACGGTGGATACGCAGTATTTT.

The chain is built from TRBV20-1 and TRBJ2-7, with 7 bases that match TRBD1. Germline CDR1 reads DFQATT; CDR2 reads SNEGSKA (reference sequence). The length of the CDR3 is 14 residues. V was clipped by 6 bases and J by 2 bases; unmatched bases: 10. The CDR3 DNA follows: TGCAGTGCCCCCCGGACAGGCGGAACCTACGAGCAGTACTTC. Its translation: CSAPRTGGTYEQYF.

The sample holds a few counts of this clonotype. The V call is TRBV20-1, the J call TRBJ1-5, with 9 bases matching TRBD1. The CDR3 sequence is 13 residues long. The ends lost 4 bases at V and 7 bases at J; junction bases unmatched: 5. Germline assignment: CDR1 DFQATT and CDR2 SNEGSKA (reference sequence). In DNA form, the CDR3 reads TGCAGTGCTACACAGGGGGCTGAGCAGCCCCAGCATTTT. Protein: CSATQGAEQPQHF.

V gene TRBV5-6 combines with J gene TRBJ1-2, with 7 bases that match TRBD1. CDR1 and CDR2 from the germline V gene are SGHDT and YYEEEE. The length of the CDR3 is 14 residues. V was pared by 4 bases and J by 4 bases, with 7 bases of the junction left unmatched. CDR3 amino acids: CASSEPGGTYGYTF. Written as DNA, the CDR3 is TGTGCCAGCAGCGAACCAGGGGGGACCTATGGCTACACCTTC. Looking up the rest from reference TRBV5-6 and TRBJ1-2 gives the full variable domain: DAGVTQSPTHLIKTRGQQVTLRCSPKSGHDTVSWYQQALGQGPQFIFQYYEEEERQRGNFPDRFSGHQFPNYSSELNVNALLLGDSALYLCASSEPGGTYGYTFGSGTRLTVV.

Details on this clonotype: A single base separates this from a much larger clone, so it may be a read error. The rearrangement joins TRBV6-1 to TRBJ2-1, with TRBD1 matching over 7 bases. The germline gives CDR1 MNHNS, CDR2 SASEGT. The CDR3 contains 17 residues. The V segment lost 0 bases and the J segment 6 bases; nucleotides outside the gene matches: 11. DNA of the CDR3: TGTGCCAGCAGTGAAGCGTGGGACAGCAAGATCTGCAATGAGCAGTTCTTC. Translating it yields CASSEAWDSKICNEQFF.

The chain's CDR3 is CASSNGYRDRGTNTGELFF. As DNA, the CDR3 is TGTGCCAGCAGCAATGGCTACCGGGACAGGGGAACGAACACCGGGGAGCTGTTTTTT. The V and J genes are TRBV21-1 and TRBJ2-2; TRBD1 is the table's D call and was not checked against the DNA. TRBV21-1 is annotated as a pseudogene. The CDR3 is made up of 19 amino acids.

The chain uses TRBV2 and TRBJ2-7; tentatively, D is TRBD1 or TRBD2 (5 bases each). In germline, CDR1 is SNHLY, CDR2 FYNNEI. CDR3 size: 15 residues. Trimming took 5 bases from V and 6 from J, leaving 20 bases between them. CDR3 bases: TGTGCCAGCAGTCACGGGGCGATCGTCGCGGGCGAGCAGTACTTC. Translation gives CASSHGAIVAGEQYF.

This clonotype turned up a few times. This rearrangement joins TRBV6-1 to TRBJ2-7; TRBD1 matches at 7 bases. The CDR3 length is 15 residues. J gave up 0 bases and V 1 base, and 3 bases lay outside the gene matches. Germline CDR1 reads MNHNS; CDR2 reads SASEGT. The CDR3 nucleotides are TGTGCCAGCAGTGAAGAGCCAGGGGGCTCCTACGAGCAGTACTTC. It specifies CASSEEPGGSYEQYF.

The chain recombines TRBV5-5 with TRBJ2-1; D not certain. The germline CDR1 and CDR2 sequences are SGHKS and YYEKEE (reference sequence). The CDR3 is made up of 12 amino acids. V gave up 4 bases and J gave up 7 bases, with 9 bases separating them. The CDR3, as DNA: TGTGCCAGCAGCGGTATCTGGAATGAGCAGTTCTTC. This gives the protein CASSGIWNEQFF.

The CDR3 sequence is CASSSNMDSYNEQFF. Here the CDR3 DNA reads TGCGCCAGCAGCTCCAATATGGACAGTTACAATGAGCAGTTCTTC. This chain links TRBV5-1 with TRBJ2-1; D possibly corresponds to TRBD1 (6 bases). This CDR3 is built from 15 residues. Trimming cost V 3 bases and J 4 bases, with 14 bases left between them. CDR1 SGHRS and CDR2 YFSETQ come from the germline V gene.